This is a list of T cell receptor beta chains from one sample in a study of identical twins. TCRdb re-called the 5' RACE reads through MiXCR, storing one row per CDR3 protein. The sample yields some 500,000 distinct CDR3 sequences, approximately 15% seen once. These same data were also listed under a study on yellow fever vaccine responses in identical twins.

The sample was CD4+ T cells sorted from blood. The source of these receptors is a woman between 18 and 29 years old in good health. CDR3s include the opening cysteine and the closing phenylalanine or tryptophan. The order of the fields is clone size, J gene, D gene, V gene, CDR3 DNA, CDR3 protein. A D gene is named only where the DNA matches it firmly. Only some rows state a clone size, as once, few, many or a class for expanded clones.

>few|TRBJ2-3|TRBD2|TRBV6-2/TRBV6-3
TGTGCCAGCAGTTCCCTGCGGGGGGGCGCAGATACGCAGTATTTT
CASSSLRGGADTQYF
>.|TRBJ1-6|TRBD1|TRBV27
TGTGCCAGCAGTTTATCGTGGGGACAGGGGGCATCACCCCTCCACTTT
CASSLSWGQGASPLHF
>.|TRBJ2-5|TRBD1|TRBV12-3/TRBV12-4
TGTGCCAGCAGCTACCTCAACCGGGGACAGGGGCAAGAGACCCAGTACTTC
CASSYLNRGQGQETQYF
>.|TRBJ2-7|TRBD2|TRBV2
TGTGCCAGCAGTGGACAGACTAGCGGGATTTTATACGAGCAGTACTTC
CASSGQTSGILYEQYF
>.|TRBJ2-7|TRBD1|TRBV29-1
TGCAGCGCTGTTCCGGGACAGGGGCTCTACGAGCAGTACTTC
CSAVPGQGLYEQYF
>few|TRBJ2-7|.|TRBV29-1
TGCAGCGTCTCCCTGGTTCCCTACGAGCAGTACTTC
CSVSLVPYEQYF
>.|TRBJ2-7|.|TRBV6-2/TRBV6-3
TGTGCCAGCAGTTCCGCCGGGCGGCGCTACGAGCAGTACTTC
CASSSAGRRYEQYF
>few|TRBJ1-4|.|TRBV6-2/TRBV6-3
TGTGCCAGCAGTCGGGACCCTAAGGATGAAAAACTGTTTTTT
CASSRDPKDEKLFF
>.|TRBJ2-7|TRBD1|TRBV28
TGTGCCAGCAGTGACGCGTCTCGACAGGGAGCCTACGAGCAGTACTTC
CASSDASRQGAYEQYF
>few|TRBJ1-4|.|TRBV20-1
TGCAGTGCGGCCGGAGGGGCTGCAACTAATGAAAAACTGTTTTTT
CSAAGGAATNEKLFF
>.|TRBJ2-5|TRBD2|TRBV20-1
TGCAGTGCTCCGGGACTAGCGGGAGGAGGAGAGACCCAGTACTTC
CSAPGLAGGGETQYF
>.|TRBJ2-2|TRBD1|TRBV7-2
TGTGCCAGCAGCACCCGACAGGGGTTCGGGGAGCTGTTTTTT
CASSTRQGFGELFF
>.|TRBJ2-7|.|TRBV5-6
TGTGCCAGCAGCTTGTCCCGTACTACAAATTACGAGCAGTACTTC
CASSLSRTTNYEQYF
>.|TRBJ2-1|.|TRBV20-1
TGCAGTGCTAGAGATCCCAGACCCAATGAGCAGTTCTTC
CSARDPRPNEQFF
>.|TRBJ2-2|TRBD2|TRBV9
TGTGCCAGCAGCGTCGGGACTAGCGGAACCACCGGGGAGCTGTTTTTT
CASSVGTSGTTGELFF
>.|TRBJ2-1|.|TRBV20-1
TGCAGTGTGCTTACATCTACCGGGCAGTACAATGAGCAGTTCTTC
CSVLTSTGQYNEQFF
>few|TRBJ2-1|.|TRBV11-1
TGTGCCAGCAGCTACGTATCGGAGCAGTTCTTC
CASSYVSEQFF
>.|TRBJ2-5|TRBD2|TRBV7-9
TGTGCCAGCAGCTCGCAGGCCGGCGGGGGGGAGACCCAGTACTTC
CASSSQAGGGETQYF
>.|TRBJ2-5|TRBD2|TRBV29-1
TGCGGTGGGGGAGGGGCTCTCCAAGAGACCCAGTACTTC
CGGGGALQETQYF
>few|TRBJ2-5|.|TRBV19
TGTGCCAGTAGGACCTTGAGACAGGAGACCCAGTACTTC
CASRTLRQETQYF
>.|TRBJ2-3|.|TRBV10-3
TGTGCCATCAGTTCCTTATCCGGTTTGGATACGCAGTATTTT
CAISSLSGLDTQYF
>.|TRBJ2-3|.|TRBV6-6
TGTGCCAGCGATAGGCAGGGAGTGGATACGCAGTATTTT
CASDRQGVDTQYF
>.|TRBJ2-7|.|TRBV7-6
TGTGCCAGCAGCTTAGGTAGCAGGTCCTACGAGCAGTACTTC
CASSLGSRSYEQYF
>many|TRBJ2-2|.|TRBV28
TGTGCCAGCAGTTTATGGGGAACCGGGGAGCTGTTTTTT
CASSLWGTGELFF
>few|TRBJ2-5|TRBD1|TRBV2
TGTGCCAGCATATTAAACCGGGACAGGAGAGCTCCGACCCAGTACTTC
CASILNRDRRAPTQYF
>.|TRBJ1-2|.|TRBV20-1
TGCAGTGCTAGAGATAATACCGTTTACTATGGCTACACCTTC
CSARDNTVYYGYTF
>few|TRBJ2-5|TRBD1|TRBV7-2
TGTGCCAGCAGCTTAATTTGGGACAGAGCTCAAGAGACCCAGTACTTC
CASSLIWDRAQETQYF
>many|TRBJ1-1|TRBD1|TRBV9
TGTGCCAGCAGCGTAGCAGGGGGGAACACTGAAGCTTTCTTT
CASSVAGGNTEAFF
>.|TRBJ1-4|.|TRBV28
TGTGCCAGCAGTCGCCCTGGTGGGGCAGGTGAAAAACTGTTTTTT
CASSRPGGAGEKLFF
>.|TRBJ2-2|TRBD1|TRBV15
TGTGCCACCAGCAGGGGACAGGGTTACACCGGGGAGCTGTTTTTT
CATSRGQGYTGELFF
>few|TRBJ2-1|.|TRBV29-1
TGCAGCGTTGGTTCGAACGACTGGACAGAGCAGTTCTTC
CSVGSNDWTEQFF
>.|TRBJ2-1|TRBD2|TRBV14
TGTGCCAGCAGCCCTTGGACTAGCGGGCAGTTCTTC
CASSPWTSGQFF
>.|TRBJ2-5|.|TRBV12-3/TRBV12-4
TGTGCCAGCAGTTTATCCGGGACATTGTACCAAGAGACCCAGTACTTC
CASSLSGTLYQETQYF